Listed below are T cell receptor beta chains from one sample, sequenced in a study of cytomegalovirus exposure and HLA in healthy donors. Clones were read by immunoSEQ multiplex PCR, and TCRdb kept only the in-frame ones, dropping some. The sample holds 150,000 to 200,000 clones, roughly 80% seen once. The source material was PBMCs. All receptors come from a male donor in good health and CMV-seronegative. Both conserved end residues are part of each CDR3. D genes are given only for firm matches. Size is stated for part of the rows, as once, few or many counts, or as a class when the clone is expanded.

cdr3_nt cdr3_aa clone_size v_call cdr3_length d_call j_call
TGTGCCAGCTCACCGTTGACGCAAACAGGGATCGAGCAGTACTTC CASSPLTQTGIEQYF few TRBV18 15 - TRBJ2-7
TGTGCCAGTAGTGTGGGGCAGATGAACACTGAAGCTTTCTTT CASSVGQMNTEAFF - TRBV19 14 - TRBJ1-1
TGCGCCAGCAGCTTGGAAGGTGGGTTCGGGGCTGAAGCTTTCTTT CASSLEGGFGAEAFF - TRBV5-1 15 - TRBJ1-1
TGTGCCTGGATAGGGACTAGCTGGAATGAGCAGTTCTTC CAWIGTSWNEQFF - TRBV30 13 TRBD2 TRBJ2-1
TGTGCCAGCAGCCCAGGGTGGGGCACTGAAGCTTTCTTT CASSPGWGTEAFF - TRBV7-2 13 - TRBJ1-1
TGCGCCAGCAGATCGATCGTGCCGGGTCCGGGGAACTATGGCTACACCTTC CASRSIVPGPGNYGYTF few TRBV5-1 17 - TRBJ1-2
TGCGCCAGCAGTAACCCGGCGGGGTCGGCTTTCTTT CASSNPAGSAFF - TRBV10-1 12 - TRBJ1-1
TGTGCCAGTAAGGGGGTTCGGGATCAGCCCCAGCATTTT CASKGVRDQPQHF - TRBV19 13 - TRBJ1-5
TGTGCCAGCAGTCCTCGACAGGGCGGGAATTCACCCCTCCACTTT CASSPRQGGNSPLHF - TRBV27 15 TRBD1 TRBJ1-6
TGCGCCAGCAGTGGCAGCTCCTACGAGCAGTACTTC CASSGSSYEQYF - TRBV10-1 12 - TRBJ2-7
TGTGCCAGCAGCTTAGTTGAAGGGCTGACAGCCGCCTCCTTC CASSLVEGLTAASF - TRBV7-2 14 - TRBJ1-2
TGTGCCAGCAGCTTAGAGCCGGGGGTCGGCTACACCTTC CASSLEPGVGYTF - TRBV11-2 13 - TRBJ1-2
TGTGCCAGCAGCTTGTTTCGGACTAGCGGCTTCCAAGAGACCCAGTACTTC CASSLFRTSGFQETQYF - TRBV11-2 17 TRBD2 TRBJ2-5
TGTGCCAGCAGCGCCGACAGTAGCAATCAGCCCCAGCATTTT CASSADSSNQPQHF - TRBV9 14 - TRBJ1-5
TGTGCCATCAGGAAAACAGGGGGAGCGAACACCGGGGAGCTGTTTTTT CAIRKTGGANTGELFF - TRBV10-3 16 TRBD1 TRBJ2-2
TGTGCCAGCAGCTTAAAGCCAGGGTATGGCTACACCTTC CASSLKPGYGYTF - TRBV11-2 13 - TRBJ1-2
TGTGCCAGCAGCGAAACTAGCGGGGGGTTCGATGAGCAGTTCTTC CASSETSGGFDEQFF once TRBV11-3 15 TRBD2 TRBJ2-1
TGTGCCAGCAGTTACTCGGGAGGGGACAATCAGCCCCAGCATTTT CASSYSGGDNQPQHF - TRBV6-5 15 - TRBJ1-5
TGTGCCAGTAGTACGGACAGGGGATCGGGTCAGCCCCAGCATTTT CASSTDRGSGQPQHF - TRBV19 15 TRBD1 TRBJ1-5
TGTGCCAGCAGCCTCGTTTGGGGGCACCAAGAGACCCAGTACTTC CASSLVWGHQETQYF - TRBV5-4 15 - TRBJ2-5
TGCGCCAGCAGCCAAGTTCTCTCAGCGGGGGCGGAGACCCAGTACTTC CASSQVLSAGAETQYF - TRBV4-1 16 TRBD2 TRBJ2-5
TGTGCCACCAGCAGAGATTTGGCTAGCGGGGGGGCCACGCCCTACAATGAGCAGTTCTTC CATSRDLASGGATPYNEQFF - TRBV15 20 TRBD2 TRBJ2-1
TGCGCCAGCAGCCAAACCCAGGTGGCGGGAAACACCATATATTTT CASSQTQVAGNTIYF - TRBV4-1 15 - TRBJ1-3
TGCGCCAGCAGCCCGGGGGGTTCGGGTGGCTACACCTTC CASSPGGSGGYTF once TRBV5-1 13 - TRBJ1-2
TGTGCCAGCAGTCAGGGGAATGACGGGGAGCTGTTTTTT CASSQGNDGELFF few TRBV6-1 13 - TRBJ2-2
TGTGCCAGCAGCTCGGGACAGGTGAACTACAATGAGCAGTTCTTC CASSSGQVNYNEQFF few TRBV5-4 15 TRBD1 TRBJ2-1
TGTGCCAGCAGCGTAGCCTCTAGTCCCCAAGAGACCCAGTACTTC CASSVASSPQETQYF few TRBV9 15 - TRBJ2-5
TGTGCCATCAGTGAATCAGGGGGATTTACGAACACCGGGGAGCTGTTTTTT CAISESGGFTNTGELFF - TRBV10-3 17 TRBD1 TRBJ2-2
TGTGCCAGCAGCCGTAGCTCAGATACGCAGTATTTT CASSRSSDTQYF - TRBV4-2 12 - TRBJ2-3
TGCGCCAGCAGCTCCCTTACACGAGAGACCCAGTACTTC CASSSLTRETQYF - TRBV5-1 13 - TRBJ2-5
TGTGCCATCCGGACCGGGACACCCACAGATACGCAGTATTTT CAIRTGTPTDTQYF - TRBV10-3 14 - TRBJ2-3
TGTGCCAGCAGCGCCAATACAGGGTATTCACCCCTCCACTTT CASSANTGYSPLHF - TRBV6-1 14 - TRBJ1-6
TGCGCCAGCAGCTTGGTAACTAGCGGGGCCTACGAGCAGTACTTC CASSLVTSGAYEQYF - TRBV5-1 15 TRBD2 TRBJ2-7
TGCGCCAGCAGCTTGGCCGAGACAGTACCCTACGAGCAGTACTTC CASSLAETVPYEQYF - TRBV5-1 15 - TRBJ2-7
TGCAGCGTTGTGACTAGCGGGGTTAACACCGGGGAGCTGTTTTTT CSVVTSGVNTGELFF - TRBV29-1 15 TRBD2 TRBJ2-2
TGTGCCAGCAGCTTAGAGGTACGGAGGGATCAGCCCCAGCATTTT CASSLEVRRDQPQHF few TRBV7-2 15 - TRBJ1-5
TGCGCCAGCAGCTTGACCGGGACGGTGAACACCGGGGGGCTGTTTTTT CASSLTGTVNTGGLFF - TRBV5-1 16 - TRBJ2-2
TGTGCCAGCAGTGAACTAGCGGGGGACACCGGGGAGCTGTTTTTT CASSELAGDTGELFF - TRBV6-1 15 TRBD2 TRBJ2-2
TGTGCCAGCAGTCGAGGCGGACAGGTGGGTCAGCCCCAGCATTTT CASSRGGQVGQPQHF once TRBV28 15 TRBD1 TRBJ1-5
TGTGCCAGCAGCCTGGGACAGTCAGAGCAGTACTTC CASSLGQSEQYF once TRBV11-3 12 TRBD1 TRBJ2-7
TGTGCCAGTAGTATAGGGGGCACCCAGGGCACTGAAGCTTTCTTT CASSIGGTQGTEAFF few TRBV19 15 - TRBJ1-1
TGCGCCAGCAGCTTAGCCGGAAACACCATATATTTT CASSLAGNTIYF - TRBV5-1 12 - TRBJ1-3
TGTGCCAGCAGCTTACCCATTGATGAGGCCTCCTACGAGCAGTACTTC CASSLPIDEASYEQYF once TRBV7-9 16 - TRBJ2-7
TGTGCCAGCAGCTTGGGGACAGACCTAAGGATGGGGATCGGTCAGCCCCAGCATTTT CASSLGTDLRMGIGQPQHF - TRBV5-6 19 - TRBJ1-5
TGTGCCAGCAGCTCATGGACAGGGACATCCGGCACTGAAGCTTTCTTT CASSSWTGTSGTEAFF - TRBV7-8 16 TRBD1 TRBJ1-1
TGCGCCAGCAGCCCCAGTGGGACAAGCAATCAGCCCCAGCATTTT CASSPSGTSNQPQHF once TRBV5-1 15 - TRBJ1-5
TGCGCCAGCAGCTCTTCAGGCGAGAATGAAAAACTGTTTTTT CASSSSGENEKLFF - TRBV5-1 14 - TRBJ1-4
TGTGCCAGCAGCGTATTGGGGGGAAGCACCTACGAGCAGTACTTC CASSVLGGSTYEQYF - TRBV9 15 - TRBJ2-7
TGTGCCAGCAGCTTACTAGGCCACCAAGAGACCCAGTACTTC CASSLLGHQETQYF - TRBV11-2 14 - TRBJ2-5
TGTGCCTGGAGTGGAACAGGGGGCAGTTATTCACCCCTCCACTTT CAWSGTGGSYSPLHF - TRBV30 15 TRBD1 TRBJ1-6
TGTGCCAGCAGCCCAGGGGGTACTGAAGCTTTCTTT CASSPGGTEAFF - TRBV11-2 12 TRBD1 TRBJ1-1
TGTGCCAGCCTTAAAAGAAGGGAGGGCACAGATACGCAGTATTTT CASLKRREGTDTQYF - TRBV21-1 15 - TRBJ2-3
TGTGCCAGCAGCTTAGGGGGGGGCCCCTACAATGAGCAGTTCTTC CASSLGGGPYNEQFF - TRBV11-3 15 - TRBJ2-1
TGTGCCAGCTCTAGGGGACAGGCGAGCTCCTACGAGCAGTACTTC CASSRGQASSYEQYF few TRBV6-6 15 TRBD1 TRBJ2-7
TGCGCCAGCAGCTTGGAATGGGCCTCGGGAGGTGAAAAACTGTTTTTT CASSLEWASGGEKLFF - TRBV5-1 16 - TRBJ1-4